Listed here are 16 T cell receptor beta chains from one sample, sequenced in a study of T cells in Graves' hyperthyroidism and ophthalmopathy. Amplification of TCR beta CDR3 regions was performed using RNA transcripts as template. First-round RT-PCR targeting the TCR CDR3 was performed with the HTBI primer set. TCRdb reanalysed the multiplex PCR reads using MiXCR and keeps one entry per CDR3 protein. The sample has around 580,000 distinct CDR3 sequences, approximately 15% seen once. Input material: blood. Source of these receptors: a woman younger than 30 with Graves' hyperthyroidism.

This clonotype came up many times. J is TRBJ1-2 and V is TRBV30; 11 positions agree with TRBD1. J was trimmed by 4 bases and V by 2 bases; bases with no gene match: 6. Germline V gene sequence: CDR1 GTSNPN, CDR2 SVGIG (reference sequence). This CDR3 has 15 amino acids. CDR3 sequence reads: CAWSFGDRGFYGYTF. In DNA, the CDR3 is TGTGCCTGGAGTTTTGGGGACAGGGGGTTCTATGGCTACACCTTC.

This clonotype was seen a few times. The rearrangement links TRBV3-1 to TRBJ2-7; perhaps TRBD2 as D (6 bases). V was trimmed by 0 bases and J by 3 bases, leaving 15 bases between them. The CDR3 has 16 residues. Germline V CDR1 and CDR2: LGHDT, YNNKEL (reference sequence). The CDR3 bases are TGTGCCAGCAGCCAAGACTGGGACTTGGCCGTCTACGAGCAGTACTTC. This codes for CASSQDWDLAVYEQYF.

This clonotype was observed a handful of times. At one end, the junction sequence differs from germline, possibly due to a read error. V is TRBV10-2 and J is TRBJ2-1, with D maybe TRBD2 (6 bases). This CDR3 contains 14 residues. The germline CDR1 and CDR2 sequences are WSHSY and SAAADI. The CDR3 DNA is TGTGCCAGCATGTGGGGGGACTCTCGGAATGAGCAGTTCTTC. Its translation is CASMWGDSRNEQFF.

This clonotype has just a few counts. For the CDR3, the DNA is TGTGCCAGCAGTGCCAGGGGCCCGGGGGTCCACGAGCAGTACTTC. This translates into CASSARGPGVHEQYF. The chain couples TRBV2 to TRBJ2-7, with D possibly called TRBD1 or TRBD2 (6 bases each). Germline V gene sequence: CDR1 SNHLY, CDR2 FYNNEI. This CDR3 region has 15 residues. Deletions cut 4 bases from V and 5 bases from J, with 18 bases between.

In its sample, this clonotype was seen a few times. The J gene is TRBJ1-1, the V gene TRBV29-1, with a possible D match to TRBD1 (5 bases). The CDR3 sequence is 12 residues long. Germline V CDR1 and CDR2: SQVTM, ANQGSEA. V was pared by 8 bases and J by 3 bases, with 13 bases between. CDR3 DNA: TGCAGCTCTTCAAGGGGAGACACTGAAGCTTTCTTT. Translation: CSSSRGDTEAFF.

This clonotype was counted between two and nine times. A single base separates this from a much larger clone, so it may be a read error. The chain links TRBV20-1 to TRBJ2-5; 7 bases line up with TRBD2. The CDR3 consists of 11 residues. The germline V gene encodes CDR1 DFQATT and CDR2 SNEGSKA (reference sequence). CDR3 sequence: CSASMREIQYF. CDR3 nucleotide sequence: TGCAGTGCTAGTATGCGGGAGATCCAGTACTTC.

This clonotype was recorded many times. The chain employs TRBV27 and TRBJ1-1; D possibly corresponds to TRBD1 (5 bases). This CDR3 contains 16 residues. V lost 1 base and J 3 bases, leaving 15 bases between the germline ends. Germline assignment: CDR1 MNHEY and CDR2 SMNVEV (reference sequence). As DNA, the CDR3 is TGTGCCAGCAGTTTATGGGCCCCGGGGCCGGACACTGAAGCTTTCTTT. Protein: CASSLWAPGPDTEAFF.

The genes are TRBV20-1 and TRBJ1-1; D unresolved. CDR1 and CDR2 (germline): DFQATT, SNEGSKA (reference sequence). The ends were cut back, 6 bases at V and 1 base at J, with 15 bases in the middle. The CDR3 extends over 14 amino acids. The CDR3 DNA reads TGCAGTGCGGCGGACCCCCGGTGGAACACTGAAGCTTTCTTT. This codes for CSAADPRWNTEAFF.

The chain couples TRBV6-1 to TRBJ2-1; 9 bases fit TRBD2. The junction had 17 bases not matched to a gene; V was cut back by 5 bases and J by 12 bases. There are 16 residues in the CDR3. From germline, CDR1 is MNHNS and CDR2 SASEGT. The CDR3 DNA reads as TGTGCCAGCAGTCCCCGGGGTCGAGCGGGGGGACTTGGGCAGTTCTTC. Residues: CASSPRGRAGGLGQFF.

The chain couples TRBV6-1 to TRBJ1-1; the D gene is possibly TRBD1 (5 bases). Trimming pared 5 bases from V and 4 bases from J, leaving 14 bases between. The germline gives CDR1 MNHNS, CDR2 SASEGT. CDR3 length equals 14 residues. Here the CDR3 reads CASSLGRTSTEAFF. CDR3 coding DNA: TGTGCCAGCAGTCTGGGACGGACGAGCACTGAAGCTTTCTTT.

The chain combines TRBV19 with TRBJ1-6; D call uncertain. This CDR3 comprises 15 residues. Germline CDR1 reads LNHDA; CDR2 reads SQIVND (reference sequence). V shed 1 base and J shed 9 bases, with 13 bases lying between them. CDR3 region: CASSIVNSAGSPLHF. The CDR3 DNA reads as TGTGCCAGTAGTATAGTCAACAGCGCGGGTTCACCCCTCCACTTT.

This clonotype has a count of ten or more. The rearrangement joins TRBV28 to TRBJ1-1, with 7 positions matching TRBD1. Germline CDR1 reads MDHEN; CDR2 reads SYDVKM. Trimming took 2 bases from V and 3 from J; bases not matched to a gene: 9. The CDR3 sequence is 16 residues long. In DNA form, the CDR3 reads TGTGCCAGCAGTTTACCTTTCGACAGGGTGCACACTGAAGCTTTCTTT. Its translation: CASSLPFDRVHTEAFF. The whole variable domain, filled in from reference TRBV28 and TRBJ1-1, reads DVKVTQSSRYLVKRTGEKVFLECVQDMDHENMFWYRQDPGLGLRLIYFSYDVKMKEKGDIPEGYSVSREKKERFSLILESASTNQTSMYLCASSLPFDRVHTEAFFGQGTRLTVV.

This clonotype was observed a handful of times. Because the CDR3 is missing its conserved closing phenylalanine or tryptophan, this is likely a read error. The chain carries TRBV3-1 and TRBJ2-3; TRBD2 agrees at 9 bases. From germline, CDR1 is LGHDT and CDR2 YNNKEL (reference sequence). V lost 1 base and J lost 4; bases outside the gene matches: 9. The CDR3 length is 17 residues. The CDR3 region is CASSQGAGGRLADTQYS. CDR3 DNA: TGTGCCAGCAGCCAAGGTGCGGGAGGGCGGTTGGCAGATACGCAGTATTCT.

Remarks on this clonotype: This may arise from a read error, as a much more abundant clone is one base away. The V and J genes are TRBV20-1 and TRBJ2-3; TRBD1 aligns across 7 bases. The CDR3 is made up of 13 amino acids. The germline V gene has CDR1 DFQATT and CDR2 SNEGSKA (reference sequence). CDR3 sequence: CSARVQGEDTQCF. CDR3 in DNA: TGCAGTGCTAGAGTTCAGGGGGAAGATACGCAGTGTTTT.

This clonotype has just a few counts. The genes are TRBV12-3 or TRBV12-4 and TRBJ1-3; D remains ambiguous. V lost 6 bases and J 1 base, leaving 10 bases between the germline ends. CDR3 size: 14 residues. CDR3 sequence: CASRTDGSGNTIYF. The CDR3 coding sequence is TGTGCCAGCAGGACGGATGGGTCTGGAAACACCATATATTTT.

This clonotype appeared a single time. With a much larger clone just one base away, this may be a read error. V usage is TRBV5-1 and J usage is TRBJ2-7; TRBD2 matches at 11 bases. The germline V gene encodes CDR1 SGHRS and CDR2 YFSETQ. The junction had 4 bases not matched to a gene; V was cut back by 1 base and J by 4 bases. The CDR3 totals 15 residues. CDR3 sequence: CASSLISGREYEQYF. Here the CDR3 DNA reads TGCGCCAGCAGCTTGATTAGCGGGAGGGAGTACGAGCAGTACTTC.